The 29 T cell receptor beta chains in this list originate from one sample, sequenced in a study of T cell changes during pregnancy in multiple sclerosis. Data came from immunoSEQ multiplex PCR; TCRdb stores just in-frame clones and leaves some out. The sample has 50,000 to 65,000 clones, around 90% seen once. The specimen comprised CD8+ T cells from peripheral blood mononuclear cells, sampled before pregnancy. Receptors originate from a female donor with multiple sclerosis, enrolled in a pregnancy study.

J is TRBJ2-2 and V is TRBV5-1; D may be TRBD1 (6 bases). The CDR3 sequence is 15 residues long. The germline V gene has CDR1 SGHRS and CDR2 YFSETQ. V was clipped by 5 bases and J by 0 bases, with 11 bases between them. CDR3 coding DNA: TGCGCCAGCAGTCCACAGGGTTCGAACACCGGGGAGCTGTTTTTT. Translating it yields CASSPQGSNTGELFF.

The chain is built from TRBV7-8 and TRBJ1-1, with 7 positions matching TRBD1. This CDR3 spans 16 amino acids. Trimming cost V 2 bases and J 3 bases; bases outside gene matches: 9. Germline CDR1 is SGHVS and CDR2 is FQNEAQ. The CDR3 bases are TGTGCCAGCAGCTTAAGAGAGGGGGCGCCGCACACTGAAGCTTTCTTT. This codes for CASSLREGAPHTEAFF.

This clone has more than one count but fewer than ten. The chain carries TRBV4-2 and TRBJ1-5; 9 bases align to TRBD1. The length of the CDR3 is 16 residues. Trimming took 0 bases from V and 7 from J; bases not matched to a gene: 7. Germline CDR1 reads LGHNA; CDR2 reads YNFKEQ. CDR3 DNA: TGTGCCAGCAGCCAAGATCAGGACAGGGGTGAGCAGCCCCAGCATTTT. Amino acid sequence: CASSQDQDRGEQPQHF.

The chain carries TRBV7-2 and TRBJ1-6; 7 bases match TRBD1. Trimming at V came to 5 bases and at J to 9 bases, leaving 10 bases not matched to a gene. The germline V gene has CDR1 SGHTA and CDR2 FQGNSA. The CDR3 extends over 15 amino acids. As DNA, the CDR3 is TGTGCCAGCAGCCCACAGACAGGGCAAGGTTCACCCCTCCACTTT. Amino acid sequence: CASSPQTGQGSPLHF.

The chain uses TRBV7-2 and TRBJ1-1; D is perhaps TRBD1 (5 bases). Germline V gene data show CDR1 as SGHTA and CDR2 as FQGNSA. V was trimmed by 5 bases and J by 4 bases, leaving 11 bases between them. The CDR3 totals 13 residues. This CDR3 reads CASSPHQGTEAFF. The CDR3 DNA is TGTGCCAGCAGCCCCCATCAGGGCACTGAAGCTTTCTTT.

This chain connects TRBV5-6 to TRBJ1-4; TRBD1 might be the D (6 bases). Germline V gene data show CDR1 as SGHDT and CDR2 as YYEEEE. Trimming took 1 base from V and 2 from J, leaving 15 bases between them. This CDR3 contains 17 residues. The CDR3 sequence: CASSLLHTGLTNEKLFF. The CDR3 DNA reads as TGTGCCAGCAGCTTGCTCCACACAGGGTTGACTAATGAAAAACTGTTTTTT.

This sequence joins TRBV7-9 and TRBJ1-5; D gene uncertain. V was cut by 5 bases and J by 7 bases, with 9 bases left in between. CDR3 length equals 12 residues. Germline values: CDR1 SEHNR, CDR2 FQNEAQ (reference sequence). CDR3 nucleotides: TGTGCCAGCAGCCCTGGTAGCCAGCCCCAGCATTTT. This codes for CASSPGSQPQHF.

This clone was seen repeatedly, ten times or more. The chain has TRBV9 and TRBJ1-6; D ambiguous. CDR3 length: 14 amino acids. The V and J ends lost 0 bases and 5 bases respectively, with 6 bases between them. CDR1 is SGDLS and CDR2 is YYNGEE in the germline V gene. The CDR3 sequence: CASSVGQNNSPLHF. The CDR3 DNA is TGTGCCAGCAGCGTAGGGCAGAATAATTCACCCCTCCACTTT.

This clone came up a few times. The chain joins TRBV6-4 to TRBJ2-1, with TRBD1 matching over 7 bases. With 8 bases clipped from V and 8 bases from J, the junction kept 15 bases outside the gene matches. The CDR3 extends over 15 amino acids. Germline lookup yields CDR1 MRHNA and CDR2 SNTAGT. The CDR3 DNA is TGTGCCAGCGCTACCGGTACAGGGGATGGAGATGAGCAGTTCTTC. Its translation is CASATGTGDGDEQFF.

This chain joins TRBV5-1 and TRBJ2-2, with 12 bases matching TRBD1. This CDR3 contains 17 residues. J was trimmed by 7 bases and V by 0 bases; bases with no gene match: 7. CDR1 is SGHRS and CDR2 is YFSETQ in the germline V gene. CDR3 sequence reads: CASSLEGDRGLGGELFF. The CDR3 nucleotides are TGCGCCAGCAGCTTGGAGGGGGACAGGGGGCTCGGCGGGGAGCTGTTTTTT. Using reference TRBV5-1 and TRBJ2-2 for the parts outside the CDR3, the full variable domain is KAGVTQTPRYLIKTRGQQVTLSCSPISGHRSVSWYQQTPGQGLQFLFEYFSETQRNKGNFPGRFSGRQFSNSRSEMNVSTLELGDSALYLCASSLEGDRGLGGELFFGEGSRLTVL.

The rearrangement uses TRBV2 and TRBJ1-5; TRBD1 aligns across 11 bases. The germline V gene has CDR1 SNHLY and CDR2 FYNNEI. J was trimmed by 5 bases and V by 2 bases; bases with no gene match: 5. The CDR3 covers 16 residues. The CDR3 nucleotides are TGTGCCAGCAGTGAATTGGGGACAGGGGGGGATCAGCCCCAGCATTTT. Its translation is CASSELGTGGDQPQHF.

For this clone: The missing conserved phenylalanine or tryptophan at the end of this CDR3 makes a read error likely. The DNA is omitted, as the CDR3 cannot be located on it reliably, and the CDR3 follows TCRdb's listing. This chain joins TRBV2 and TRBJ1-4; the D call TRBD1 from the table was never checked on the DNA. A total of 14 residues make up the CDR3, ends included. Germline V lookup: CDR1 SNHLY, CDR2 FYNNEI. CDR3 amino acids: CASRKGQGPVSSRL.

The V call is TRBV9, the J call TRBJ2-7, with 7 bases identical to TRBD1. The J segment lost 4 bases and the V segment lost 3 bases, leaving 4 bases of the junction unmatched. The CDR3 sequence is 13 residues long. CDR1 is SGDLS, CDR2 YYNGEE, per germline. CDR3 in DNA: TGTGCCAGCAGCGGACAGGGTTATTACGAGCAGTACTTC. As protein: CASSGQGYYEQYF. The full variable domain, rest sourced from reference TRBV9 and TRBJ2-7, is DSGVTQTPKHLITATGQRVTLRCSPRSGDLSVYWYQQSLDQGLQFLIQYYNGEERAKGNILERFSAQQFPDLHSELNLSSLELGDSALYFCASSGQGYYEQYFGPGTRLTVT.

Here the CDR3 reads CASAQAPNYGYTF. The CDR3 nucleotides are TGTGCCAGCGCCCAGGCACCTAACTATGGCTACACCTTC. The chain recombines TRBV19 with TRBJ1-2; unclear D gene. This CDR3 region has 13 residues. Germline V gene sequence: CDR1 LNHDA, CDR2 SQIVND (reference sequence). V lost 9 bases, J lost 0 bases, and 11 bases lay in between.

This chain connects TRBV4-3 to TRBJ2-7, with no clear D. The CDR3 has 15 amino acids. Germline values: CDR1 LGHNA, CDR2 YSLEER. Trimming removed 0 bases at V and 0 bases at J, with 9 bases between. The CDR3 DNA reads TGCGCCAGCAGCCAAGACTCGGGTTCCTCCTACGAGCAGTACTTC. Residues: CASSQDSGSSYEQYF.

CDR3 in DNA: TGTGCCAGCAGCTTAGGATCCCAGGGGAATGAGCAGTTCTTC. Amino acid sequence: CASSLGSQGNEQFF. The rearrangement uses TRBV7-9 and TRBJ2-1; perhaps TRBD1 as D (6 bases). Germline V gene data show CDR1 as SEHNR and CDR2 as FQNEAQ (reference sequence). CDR3 size: 14 residues. Trimming stripped 1 base from V and 7 bases from J, with 11 bases between.

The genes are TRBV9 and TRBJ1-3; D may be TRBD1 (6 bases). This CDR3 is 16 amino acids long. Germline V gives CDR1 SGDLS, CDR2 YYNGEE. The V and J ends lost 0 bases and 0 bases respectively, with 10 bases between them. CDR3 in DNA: TGTGCCAGCAGCGTAGGGACAGCCAACTCTGGAAACACCATATATTTT. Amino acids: CASSVGTANSGNTIYF. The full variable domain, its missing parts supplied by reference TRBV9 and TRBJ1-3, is DSGVTQTPKHLITATGQRVTLRCSPRSGDLSVYWYQQSLDQGLQFLIQYYNGEERAKGNILERFSAQQFPDLHSELNLSSLELGDSALYFCASSVGTANSGNTIYFGEGSWLTVV.

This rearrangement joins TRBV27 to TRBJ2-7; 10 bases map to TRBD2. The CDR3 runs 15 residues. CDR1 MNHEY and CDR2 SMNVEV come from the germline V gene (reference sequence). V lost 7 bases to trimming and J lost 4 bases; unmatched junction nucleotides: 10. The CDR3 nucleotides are TGTGCCAGCATTATAAAAGCGGGGGGGATATACGAGCAGTACTTC. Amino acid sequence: CASIIKAGGIYEQYF.

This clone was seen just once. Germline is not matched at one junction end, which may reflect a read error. CDR3 in DNA: TGTGCCGGCAGTAAGGACAGGGTGAGAGCTTTCTTT. Amino acid sequence: CAGSKDRVRAFF. This rearrangement joins TRBV6-5 to TRBJ1-1; 8 bases line up with TRBD1. This CDR3 has 12 residues. Germline V gene sequence: CDR1 MNHEY, CDR2 SVGAGI.

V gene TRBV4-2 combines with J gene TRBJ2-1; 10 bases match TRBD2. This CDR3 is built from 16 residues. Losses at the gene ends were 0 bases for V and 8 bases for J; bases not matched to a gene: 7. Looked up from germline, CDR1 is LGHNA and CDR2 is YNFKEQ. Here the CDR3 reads CASSQDWERGGDEQFF. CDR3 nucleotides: TGTGCCAGCAGCCAAGATTGGGAGCGGGGGGGCGATGAGCAGTTCTTC.

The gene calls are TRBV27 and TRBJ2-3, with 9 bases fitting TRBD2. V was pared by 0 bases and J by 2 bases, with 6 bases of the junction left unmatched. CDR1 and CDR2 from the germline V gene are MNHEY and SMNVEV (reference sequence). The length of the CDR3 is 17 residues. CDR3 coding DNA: TGTGCCAGCAGTTTATCCCCCTCGGGACTAGCCACAGATACGCAGTATTTT. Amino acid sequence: CASSLSPSGLATDTQYF.

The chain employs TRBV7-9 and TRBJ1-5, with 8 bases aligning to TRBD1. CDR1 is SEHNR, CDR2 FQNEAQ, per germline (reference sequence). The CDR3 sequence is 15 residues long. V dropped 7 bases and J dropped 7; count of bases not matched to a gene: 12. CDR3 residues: CASTPGQGAGQPQHF. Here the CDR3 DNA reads TGTGCCAGCACCCCCGGGCAGGGGGCAGGACAGCCCCAGCATTTT.

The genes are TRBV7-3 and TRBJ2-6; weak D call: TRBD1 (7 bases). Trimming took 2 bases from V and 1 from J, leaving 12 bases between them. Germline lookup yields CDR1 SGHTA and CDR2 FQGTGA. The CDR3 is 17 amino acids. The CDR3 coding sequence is TGTGCCAGCAGCTTACAGGGGGGTAATTCTGGGGCCAACGTCCTGACTTTC. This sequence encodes CASSLQGGNSGANVLTF.

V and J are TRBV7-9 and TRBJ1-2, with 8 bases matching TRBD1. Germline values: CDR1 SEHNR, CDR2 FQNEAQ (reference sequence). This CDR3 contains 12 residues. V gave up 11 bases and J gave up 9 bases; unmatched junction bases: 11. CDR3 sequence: CAGGQGDGRYTF. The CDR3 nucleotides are TGTGCCGGCGGACAGGGCGATGGGCGCTACACCTTC.

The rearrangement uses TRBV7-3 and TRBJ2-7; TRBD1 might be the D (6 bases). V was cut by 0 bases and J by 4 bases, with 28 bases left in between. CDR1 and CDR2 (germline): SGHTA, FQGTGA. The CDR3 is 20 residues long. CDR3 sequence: CASSLTNLPTTGAGGYEQYF. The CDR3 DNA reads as TGTGCCAGCAGCTTAACAAACCTTCCCACGACAGGCGCTGGGGGATACGAGCAGTACTTC.

CDR3 DNA sequence: TGTGCCAGCAGCTTATACCATGGCCGGGACTCCGCCTACGAGCAGTACTTC. This sequence encodes CASSLYHGRDSAYEQYF. The V and J genes are TRBV7-2 and TRBJ2-7; a possible D gene is TRBD2 (6 bases). The germline V and J ends were trimmed by 2 bases and 2 bases, with 19 bases remaining between them. The germline V gene encodes CDR1 SGHTA and CDR2 FQGNSA. CDR3 length: 17 residues.

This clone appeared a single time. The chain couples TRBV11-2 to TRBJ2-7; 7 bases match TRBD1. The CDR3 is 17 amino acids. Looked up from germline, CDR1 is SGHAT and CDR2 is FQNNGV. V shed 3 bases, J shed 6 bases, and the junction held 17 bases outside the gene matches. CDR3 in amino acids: CASSLELSGTVAGEQYF. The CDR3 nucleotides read TGTGCCAGCAGCTTGGAGTTATCCGGGACAGTGGCGGGCGAGCAGTACTTC.

The CDR3 DNA sequence: TGTGCCAGCAGCCCCGGGATAGCGGGGGCCTACCCAACGGGCATTCAGTACTTC. Residues: CASSPGIAGAYPTGIQYF. The gene calls are TRBV11-1 and TRBJ2-4, with 9 bases fitting TRBD2. Germline CDR1 and CDR2: SGHAT and FQDESV (reference sequence). J lost 9 bases, V lost 5 bases, and 20 bases had no gene match. The CDR3 loop spans 18 amino acids.

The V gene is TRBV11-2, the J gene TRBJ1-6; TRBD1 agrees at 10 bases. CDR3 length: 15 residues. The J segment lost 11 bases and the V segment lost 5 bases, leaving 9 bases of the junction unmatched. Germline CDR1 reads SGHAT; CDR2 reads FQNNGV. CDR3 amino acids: CASSLGRGQGAPLHF. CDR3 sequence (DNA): TGTGCCAGCAGCCTCGGTCGAGGACAGGGGGCACCCCTCCACTTT.